The entry that follows covers one T cell receptor beta chain sequence. Library construction for TCR beta used iRepertoire HTBI primers and Arm-PCR of CDR3 regions. Each CDR3 protein is one row after TCRdb ran MiXCR on the multiplex PCR reads. The sample consists of almost 350,000 distinct CDR3 sequences, 20% of them appearing once. Time point defined: persistent/refractory GD, antithyroid drugs over 5 years with positive TRAb. After RNA was extracted from PBMCs, the TCR library was made from it. The CDR3 runs to 17 residues. Trimming shortened V by 2 bases and J by 5 bases, and 21 bases separated the two germline ends. Per germline, CDR1 KGHSH and CDR2 LQKENI. This specimen comes from a study of regulatory T cells in long-lasting Graves disease.

V gene TRBV18 combines with J gene TRBJ2-5, with a tentative D call TRBD2 (5 bases). The source was peripheral blood mononuclear cells (PBMCs), collected when the disease was refractory, from a patient treated with antithyroid drugs. The receptor's source is a female donor with Graves disease. The CDR3 protein is CASSPRLTTTMAETQYF. CDR3 bases: TGTGCCAGCTCACCAAGGCTAACGACTACGATGGCGGAGACCCAGTACTTC.